This record covers a single T cell receptor (beta chain). The data were obtained in a study of blood T cell repertoires in COVID-19. Turning to the study itself: The origin of the acute and convalescent COVID-19 samples was the United States, Italy and Spain. T cells, B-cell-depleted T cells, or PBMCs supplied cDNA or gDNA.

Per the original methods: Nucleated cell number was recorded as an estimate derived from reference gene primer amplification. Repertoires were generated with immunoSEQ multiplex PCR, while TCRdb's copy carries only in-frame clones and drops some. The D gene and trimming were derived from the DNA, and the V and J assignments and clone size from that table. The sample lists about 34,000 clones, about 74% occurring once. The CDR3 is 13 residues long. Per the germline V gene, CDR1 is LNHDA and CDR2 is SQIVND (reference sequence). Trimming removed 8 bases at V and 2 bases at J, with 12 bases between. This chain links TRBV19 with TRBJ1-2, with a weak D call TRBD1 (6 bases). The sample was peripheral blood. The origin of this receptor is a human donor in a cohort sampled during active COVID-19. CDR3 coding DNA: TGTGCCAGTTTTCAGGGGCGGAACTATGGCTACACCTTC. Its protein is CASFQGRNYGYTF.